These 21 T cell receptor beta chains were all obtained from the same sample, sequenced in a study of T-cell reconstitution after alpha-beta-depleted transplantation in children. The authors prepared the TCRbeta library with unique molecular identifiers. TCRdb fed the PCR reads into MiXCR, producing one record per CDR3 protein. In the table there are some 550,000 distinct CDR3 sequences, about 23% of which are singletons. The source was PBMCs, mostly from graft donor cells, collected 360 days after TCRalphabeta/CD19-depleted stem cell transplant. The source of these receptors is a boy in the first two years of life who had a stem cell transplant for acute myeloid leukemia, so the T cells may come from the graft donor.

This chain uses TRBV6-1 with TRBJ2-1, with TRBD2 identical over 12 bases. The CDR3 is 15 amino acids. Germline trimming cut 6 bases from V and 4 bases from J; bases unmatched to any gene: 4. Germline CDR1 and CDR2: MNHNS and SASEGT. The CDR3 region has the DNA TGTGCCAGCAGCAATCTAGCGGGGGGGTACAATGAGCAGTTCTTC. It is translated as CASSNLAGGYNEQFF.

This clonotype was seen a handful of times. The CDR3 sequence: CSARGLSGGAKNEQFF. The CDR3 nucleotides read TGCAGTGCTAGAGGCCTTAGCGGGGGGGCCAAAAATGAGCAGTTCTTC. This chain joins TRBV20-1 and TRBJ2-1; TRBD2 agrees at 11 bases. Germline V gene sequence: CDR1 DFQATT, CDR2 SNEGSKA (reference sequence). The CDR3 spans 16 residues. V dropped 1 base and J dropped 7; count of bases not matched to a gene: 9.

In its sample, this clonotype was seen many times. The V and J genes are TRBV25-1 and TRBJ1-1, with 8 bases that match TRBD1. The CDR3 sequence is 14 residues long. Germline assignment: CDR1 MGHDK and CDR2 SYGVNS. V gave up 8 bases and J gave up 11 bases; unmatched junction bases: 16. The CDR3 protein is CASGVRTGLDGAFF. The CDR3 DNA reads TGTGCCAGCGGAGTTAGGACAGGGCTGGATGGGGCTTTCTTT.

Note on this clonotype: A much more abundant neighbour one base away suggests this may be a read error. Since the CDR3 does not end with the conserved phenylalanine or tryptophan, this likely comes from a read error. The chain has TRBV28 and TRBJ1-2, with D possibly being TRBD1 (5 bases). The CDR3 spans 13 residues. Germline assignment: CDR1 MDHEN and CDR2 SYDVKM. Trimming shortened V by 5 bases and J by 8 bases, and 15 bases separated the two germline ends. The DNA for the CDR3 is TGTGCCAGCAGTCGGCTGGGGGGAGGCGGCTACACCTGC. Translating it yields CASSRLGGGGYTC.

This clonotype appeared a single time. The CDR3 loop reads CSVFMTAGNTIYF. The CDR3 nucleotides read TGCAGCGTTTTTATGACAGCTGGAAACACCATATATTTT. The V gene is TRBV29-1, the J gene TRBJ1-3; D possibly corresponds to TRBD1 (5 bases). Trimming took off 5 bases at V and 2 bases at J, with 10 bases between the two ends. Germline CDR1 is SQVTM and CDR2 is ANQGSEA. The CDR3 is made up of 13 amino acids. Drawing the rest from reference TRBV29-1 and TRBJ1-3, the complete variable domain is SAVISQKPSRDICQRGTSLTIQCQVDSQVTMMFWYRQQPGQSLTLIATANQGSEATYESGFVIDKFPISRPNLTFSTLTVSNMSPEDSSIYLCSVFMTAGNTIYFGEGSWLTVV.

The table lists this clonotype with many counts. The rearrangement uses TRBV12-3 or TRBV12-4 and TRBJ1-5, with no clear D. The V and J ends lost 4 bases and 5 bases respectively, with 6 bases between them. CDR3 size: 12 residues. The CDR3 DNA sequence: TGTGCCAGCAGTTCCAGCGATCAGCCCCAGCATTTT. Protein product: CASSSSDQPQHF.

The V gene is TRBV6-5, the J gene TRBJ2-5; D unresolved. V was trimmed by 0 bases and J by 0 bases, leaving 11 bases between them. This CDR3 is built from 16 residues. Germline assignment: CDR1 MNHEY and CDR2 SVGAGI. CDR3 protein: CASSYSMATYQETQYF. CDR3 sequence (DNA): TGTGCCAGCAGTTACTCGATGGCGACCTACCAAGAGACCCAGTACTTC.

This clonotype was counted only a few times. The J gene is TRBJ2-7, the V gene TRBV20-1; D is possibly TRBD1 or TRBD2 (5 bases each). Germline V gene lookup returns CDR1 DFQATT and CDR2 SNEGSKA (reference sequence). The CDR3 sequence is 15 residues long. V lost 3 bases and J 3 bases, leaving 18 bases between the germline ends. In DNA, the CDR3 is TGCAGTGCTAGGGGCTGGGGGACCCCCAACTACGAGCAGTACTTC. It translates to CSARGWGTPNYEQYF.

V usage is TRBV28 and J usage is TRBJ2-3; D gene unclear. The V and J ends lost 2 bases and 1 base respectively, with 19 bases between them. The CDR3 is 18 amino acids. CDR1 and CDR2 (germline): MDHEN, SYDVKM. The CDR3 sequence is CASSLGSFRVVGTDTQYF. The CDR3, as DNA: TGTGCCAGCAGTTTAGGGTCCTTCAGAGTAGTGGGCACAGATACGCAGTATTTT.

The V call is TRBV20-1, the J call TRBJ1-2; no firm D call. Per the germline V gene, CDR1 is DFQATT and CDR2 is SNEGSKA (reference sequence). V was clipped by 3 bases and J by 3 bases, with 8 bases between them. The CDR3 contains 12 residues. CDR3 sequence: CSASTPDYGYTF. The CDR3 coding sequence is TGCAGTGCTAGTACCCCGGACTATGGCTACACCTTC.

This clonotype was observed a few times. The chain couples TRBV15 to TRBJ2-3; 9 bases are shared with TRBD2. Germline trimming cut 1 base from V and 1 base from J; bases unmatched to any gene: 6. The CDR3 runs 17 residues. CDR1 and CDR2 from the germline V gene are LNHNV and YYDKDF (reference sequence). Here the CDR3 reads CATSRGGGGAGTDTQYF. The CDR3 DNA reads TGTGCCACCAGCAGAGGGGGCGGGGGGGCCGGCACAGATACGCAGTATTTT. The complete variable domain, with remaining parts taken from reference TRBV15 and TRBJ2-3, reads DAMVIQNPRYQVTQFGKPVTLSCSQTLNHNVMYWYQQKSSQAPKLLFHYYDKDFNNEADTPDNFQSRRPNTSFCFLDIRSPGLGDTAMYLCATSRGGGGAGTDTQYFGPGTRLTVL.

This clonotype has only a few counts. The chain joins TRBV20-1 to TRBJ2-3; either TRBD1 or TRBD2 may supply D (5 bases each). The germline V gene encodes CDR1 DFQATT and CDR2 SNEGSKA (reference sequence). V was pared by 0 bases and J by 4 bases, with 14 bases between. This CDR3 comprises 15 residues. CDR3: CSAREEPGRPDTQYF. CDR3 in DNA: TGCAGTGCTAGAGAAGAACCGGGGCGACCAGATACGCAGTATTTT.

This clonotype was recorded at least ten times. The CDR3 is CASSFQPPLSLTIPNNEQFF. CDR3 nucleotide sequence: TGTGCCAGCAGTTTCCAGCCTCCTCTATCCTTAACGATCCCAAACAATGAGCAGTTCTTC. This chain links TRBV27 with TRBJ2-1; D unresolved. The CDR3 runs to 20 residues. Germline V CDR1 and CDR2: MNHEY, SMNVEV (reference sequence). The V gene lost 3 bases and the J gene lost 5 bases, with 29 bases spanning the gap.

This clonotype was detected ten times or more. J is TRBJ2-3 and V is TRBV7-3, with D possibly being TRBD1 (6 bases). Germline V lookup: CDR1 SGHTA, CDR2 FQGTGA. V dropped 4 bases and J dropped 6 bases, with 23 bases sitting between them. The CDR3 length is 17 residues. CDR3 amino acids: CASSSSGAGGPADTQYF. Written as DNA, the CDR3 is TGTGCCAGCAGCTCCTCTGGGGCTGGGGGCCCCGCTGATACGCAGTATTTT.

The rearrangement links TRBV20-1 to TRBJ2-4; D is unclear. Trimming left V 1 base short and J 0 bases short, with 16 bases between. The germline V gene encodes CDR1 DFQATT and CDR2 SNEGSKA (reference sequence). The CDR3 spans 17 residues. The CDR3 loop is CSARVSPLNLAKNIQYF. CDR3 bases: TGCAGTGCTAGAGTTTCGCCTCTTAATTTAGCCAAAAACATTCAGTACTTC.

The chain uses TRBV2 and TRBJ1-5, with a weak D call TRBD1 (6 bases). Germline V gene lookup returns CDR1 SNHLY and CDR2 FYNNEI. This CDR3 is built from 16 residues. Trimming cost V 2 bases and J 4 bases, with 15 bases left between them. The CDR3 is CASSEIRGSRNQPQHF. The CDR3 nucleotides read TGTGCCAGCAGTGAAATCAGGGGCTCACGGAATCAGCCCCAGCATTTT.

This clonotype was picked up many times. This sequence joins TRBV3-1 and TRBJ2-7; weak D call: TRBD1 (6 bases). Per germline, CDR1 LGHDT and CDR2 YNNKEL (reference sequence). Deletions cut 6 bases from V and 3 bases from J, with 15 bases between. This CDR3 region has 14 residues. Written as DNA, the CDR3 is TGTGCCAGCAGTCAACAGGGAATCAACTACGAGCAGTACTTC. Encoded protein: CASSQQGINYEQYF.

This clonotype has ten or more counts. In DNA, the CDR3 is TGCGCCAGCAGCCAGAGGGGGGGGGACAGGGCCTCCAATGAGCAGTTCTTC. Translation: CASSQRGGDRASNEQFF. The genes are TRBV4-1 and TRBJ2-1; 9 bases map to TRBD1. This CDR3 is built from 17 residues. Looked up from germline, CDR1 is MGHRA and CDR2 is YSYEKL. V was clipped by 3 bases and J by 6 bases; unmatched bases: 12.

The V call is TRBV5-1, the J call TRBJ2-1; D ambiguous. V was pared by 6 bases and J by 0 bases, with 16 bases between. CDR3 length: 16 residues. Germline V lookup: CDR1 SGHRS, CDR2 YFSETQ. CDR3 sequence: CASTQTRSSSYNEQFF. In nucleotides, the CDR3 is TGCGCCAGCACTCAGACGAGGAGTAGCTCCTACAATGAGCAGTTCTTC.

This clonotype has only a few counts. V and J are TRBV2 and TRBJ1-5, with 7 bases lining up with TRBD1. This CDR3 region has 14 residues. The germline V gene encodes CDR1 SNHLY and CDR2 FYNNEI. V shed 4 bases, J shed 7 bases, and the junction held 7 bases outside the gene matches. CDR3 in DNA: TGTGCCAGCAGTGTCCAGACAGGGAGACAGCCCCAGCATTTT. It yields the protein CASSVQTGRQPQHF.

A few counts support this clonotype. The chain is built from TRBV12-3 or TRBV12-4 and TRBJ1-1; D ambiguous. V gave up 3 bases and J gave up 2 bases, with 10 bases separating them. The CDR3 loop spans 14 amino acids. CDR3 sequence: CASSFPGINTEAFF. CDR3 DNA: TGTGCCAGCAGTTTTCCGGGGATCAACACTGAAGCTTTCTTT.